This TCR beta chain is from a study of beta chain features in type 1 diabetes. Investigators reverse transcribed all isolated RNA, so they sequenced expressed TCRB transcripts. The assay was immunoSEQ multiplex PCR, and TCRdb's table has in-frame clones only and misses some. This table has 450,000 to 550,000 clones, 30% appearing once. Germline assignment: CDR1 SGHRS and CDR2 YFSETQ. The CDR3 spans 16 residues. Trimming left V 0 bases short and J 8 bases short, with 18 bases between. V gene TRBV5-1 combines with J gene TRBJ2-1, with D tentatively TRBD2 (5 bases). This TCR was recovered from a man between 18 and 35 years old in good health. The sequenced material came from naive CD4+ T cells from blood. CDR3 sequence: CASSLATVATNHEQFF. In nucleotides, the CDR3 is TGCGCCAGCAGCTTGGCTACCGTAGCGACTAATCATGAGCAGTTCTTC. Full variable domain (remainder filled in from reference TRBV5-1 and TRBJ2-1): KAGVTQTPRYLIKTRGQQVTLSCSPISGHRSVSWYQQTPGQGLQFLFEYFSETQRNKGNFPGRFSGRQFSNSRSEMNVSTLELGDSALYLCASSLATVATNHEQFFGPGTRLTVL.